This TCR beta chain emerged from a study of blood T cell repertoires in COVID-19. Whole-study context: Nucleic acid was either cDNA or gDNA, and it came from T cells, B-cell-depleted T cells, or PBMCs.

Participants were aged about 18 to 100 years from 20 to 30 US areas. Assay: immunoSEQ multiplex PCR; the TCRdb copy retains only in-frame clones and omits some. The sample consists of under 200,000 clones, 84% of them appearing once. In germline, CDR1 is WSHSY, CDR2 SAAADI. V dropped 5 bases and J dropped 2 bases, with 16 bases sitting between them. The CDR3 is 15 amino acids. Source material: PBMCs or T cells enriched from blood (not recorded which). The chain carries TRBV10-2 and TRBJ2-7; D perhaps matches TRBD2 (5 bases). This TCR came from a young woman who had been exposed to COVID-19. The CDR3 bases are TGCGCCAGCAGTCAATCACTCGGGATCCCCTACGAGCAGTACTTC. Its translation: CASSQSLGIPYEQYF.